This TCR beta chain was captured by sequencing in a study of blood T cells in healthy people across ages (dated by TCRdb to 2015 to 2017). Context from the whole study: In model experiments, template switching captured about one uniquely barcoded TCR beta cDNA molecule for every two T cells. The study measured age-related changes in TCR beta repertoire diversity using deep sequencing normalized with unique cDNA molecular identifiers. Four age groups were formed from the donors: young (average roughly 16 years), middle-aged (approximately 42), aged (approximately 60) and long-lived (around 80). To avoid experimental bias, donors of different ages were distributed randomly across sequencing lanes. Using the same blood draw, the study looked at two additional independent replicas of 1 million unique cDNA reads for two donors, one aged 18 to 29 and the other aged 80 or older.

The library was obtained by 5' RACE. TCRdb lists the instrument as Illumina HiSeq 2500. A second PCR of roughly 7 to 11 cycles was performed with a sample-barcoded 5' primer and a J-beta primer mix. Each TCR beta cDNA molecule received a unique molecular identifier from a template-switch 5' adaptor carrying 12 random nucleotides. At least 2.5 million CDR3-containing paired-end reads were obtained from each sample. First-strand cDNA synthesis was performed from all RNA using the Mint cDNA synthesis kit, with priming by a TRBC-specific oligonucleotide. Following uracil-DNA glycosylase treatment, a first 18-cycle PCR with universal primers M1SS and BC2_uni_R was performed on all cDNA. Under the source paper's analysis protocol: For normalization, 1 million high-quality reads, each with a distinct molecular identifier, were randomly selected from each sample. Instead of being binned into consensus sequences, reads that shared molecular identifiers were thrown out. MiTCR, run with a Q25 quality threshold and the strictest error-elimination algorithm, handled CDR3 identification, clonotype clustering and error correction. A nonparametric unseen species model with Euler transformation was used to estimate lower-bound total TCR beta diversity. TCRdb ran its own pipeline on the public reads, namely fastp trimming at Q25 and MiXCR clone calling, and kept in-frame beta chains. Every CDR3 protein is listed once, alongside the most common genes and DNA of its rows. It is TCRdb's table, rather than the study itself, that gives the V and J calls and clone size. In this sample the table shows 650,000 to 800,000 distinct CDR3 sequences, under 45% of which occur a single time. About 19% of the sample goes to the ten largest clones.

Study-wide findings and limitations: Observed TCR beta diversity correlated strongly with the percentage of naive T cells measured by flow cytometry. Estimates of total diversity based on one million sequenced T cells were considered lower bounds and underestimates. Since profiling was done on bulk unsorted PBMCs, naive and antigen-experienced compartments could not be conclusively compared. Compared with the aged group, the long-lived group had more naive CD4+ T cells, fewer expanded clones and increased TCR diversity, a pattern suggesting age selection. As age increased, observed TCR beta diversity per million T cells dropped in a roughly linear way, and a significant reduction was already evident by age roughly 40. The CMV infection status of donors was not known, potentially confounding age-related changes in expanded clonotypes.

In its sample, this clonotype was seen many times. Its binding antigen is unknown. Base-call qualities are not available, and no considerably larger clone is one nucleotide away. Systemically healthy Caucasian individuals from Russia, 39 in total and aged roughly 6 to 100 years, were included as donors. Each donor gave around 9.5 milliliters of peripheral blood, collected into EDTA-treated Vacutainer tubes. Ficoll-Paque density-gradient centrifugation was used to isolate PBMCs, with at least 7 million obtained per sample. Trizol reagent was used to extract total RNA from the PBMCs, yielding at least 5 micrograms per sample. The percentages of naive CD45RAhigh/CD27high T cells were determined by flow cytometry on a PBMC aliquot from every donor. This clonotype was sampled from a man aged 60-69 years in good health. Sequences were obtained from blood.

The nucleotide sequence reads as follows: TGCAGCGGTATCCGGGGCAACACAGATACGCAGTATTTT. This codes for CSGIRGNTDTQYF. The chain joins TRBV29-1 to TRBJ2-3, with the D call tentatively TRBD1 or TRBD2, each fitting 5 bases. In the germline V gene, CDR1 corresponds to SQVTM and CDR2 to ANQGSEA. The CDR3 goes from the cysteine to the phenylalanine over 13 residues. Only the CDR3 part of the read is kept: 39 bases, read in frame from the first base. V and J are truncated by 7 bases and 2 bases respectively, leaving an intervening sequence of 13 bases.